Following are 5 T cell receptor beta chains from one sample sequenced in a study of T cell changes during pregnancy in multiple sclerosis (dated by TCRdb to between 2017 and 2020). Libraries were prepared through the immunoSEQ multiplex PCR assay. The table was pulled from immuneACCESS by TCRdb, which kept in-frame rearrangements only. Such tables lose some clones; where checked, under half of the loss comes from unresolved V genes, and the rest has no known cause. The sample table contains tens of thousands of clones; only one count was recorded for approximately 90% of them. The top ten clonotypes cover more than 1.2% of the sample. The sample in question was peripheral blood, obtained in the third trimester of pregnancy. Receptor source: a female donor with multiple sclerosis, enrolled in a pregnancy study.

The genes are TRBV4-2 and TRBJ2-2, with TRBD2 matching 8 bases. In germline, CDR1 is LGHNA, CDR2 YNFKEQ. The ends lost 1 base at V and 4 bases at J; junction bases unmatched: 11. The length of the CDR3 is 18 residues. CDR3 amino acids: CASSQVGGGGPITGELFF. The CDR3 DNA reads as TGTGCCAGCAGCCAAGTTGGGGGCGGGGGGCCGATCACCGGGGAGCTGTTTTTT.

The chain links TRBV6-1 to TRBJ1-3; D not resolved. The CDR3 is 15 amino acids. Germline lookup yields CDR1 MNHNS and CDR2 SASEGT. The germline V and J ends were trimmed by 3 bases and 4 bases, with 13 bases remaining between them. The CDR3 bases are TGTGCCAGCAGTGACTTTCGCAGGTACGGAAACACCATATATTTT. Translation: CASSDFRRYGNTIYF.

The chain has TRBV7-9 and TRBJ2-5, with D perhaps TRBD1 (6 bases). The CDR3 extends over 13 amino acids. V lost 3 bases to trimming and J lost 4 bases, with 9 bases between them. Germline values: CDR1 SEHNR, CDR2 FQNEAQ (reference sequence). CDR3 nucleotide sequence: TGTGCCAGCAGCTTGAACAGGGCAGAGACCCAGTACTTC. It encodes CASSLNRAETQYF.

The gene calls are TRBV5-6 and TRBJ2-3, with 13 positions matching TRBD2. The CDR3 is made up of 16 amino acids. Germline V CDR1 and CDR2: SGHDT, YYEEEE. V was clipped by 4 bases and J by 3 bases; unmatched bases: 5. The CDR3 nucleotides are TGTGCCAGCAGCCCCCGACTAGCGGGGGGTACAGATACGCAGTATTTT. Protein product: CASSPRLAGGTDTQYF.

This chain links TRBV11-2 with TRBJ2-5; weak D call: TRBD1 (6 bases). Germline V gene lookup returns CDR1 SGHAT and CDR2 FQNNGV. V was clipped by 5 bases and J by 4 bases, with 17 bases between them. This CDR3 has 15 residues. CDR3 in DNA: TGTGCCAGCAGCACAGGGATGGCAGGGCGAGAGACCCAGTACTTC. It is translated as CASSTGMAGRETQYF.